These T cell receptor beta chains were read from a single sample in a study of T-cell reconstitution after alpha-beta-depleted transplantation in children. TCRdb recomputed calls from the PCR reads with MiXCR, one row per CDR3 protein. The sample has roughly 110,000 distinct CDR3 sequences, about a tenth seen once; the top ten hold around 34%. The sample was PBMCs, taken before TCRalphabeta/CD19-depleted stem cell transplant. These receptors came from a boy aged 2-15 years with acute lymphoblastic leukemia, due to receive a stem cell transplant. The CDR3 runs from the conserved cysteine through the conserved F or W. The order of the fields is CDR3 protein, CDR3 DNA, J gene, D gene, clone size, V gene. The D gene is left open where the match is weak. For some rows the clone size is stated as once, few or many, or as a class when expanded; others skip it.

CDR3 protein: CASSLAGGGTGELFF
CDR3 DNA: TGTGCCAGCAGCTTAGCGGGAGGGGGCACCGGGGAGCTGTTTTTT
J gene: TRBJ2-2
D gene: .
clone size: many
V gene: TRBV7-6

CDR3 protein: CASTPGPSLYEQYF
CDR3 DNA: TGTGCCAGCACCCCGGGGCCCTCCCTCTACGAGCAGTACTTC
J gene: TRBJ2-7
D gene: .
clone size: medium-sized
V gene: TRBV6-5

CDR3 protein: CSAPASGLSDTQYF
CDR3 DNA: TGCAGTGCGCCTGCTAGCGGGCTATCAGATACGCAGTATTTT
J gene: TRBJ2-3
D gene: TRBD2
clone size: many
V gene: TRBV20-1

CDR3 protein: CASSWGSTGELFF
CDR3 DNA: TGTGCCAGCAGCTGGGGGTCAACCGGGGAGCTGTTTTTT
J gene: TRBJ2-2
D gene: .
clone size: many
V gene: TRBV7-3

CDR3 protein: CASRPMTSGSFTGELFF
CDR3 DNA: TGTGCCAGCAGACCTATGACTAGCGGGAGTTTCACCGGGGAGCTGTTTTTT
J gene: TRBJ2-2
D gene: TRBD2
clone size: .
V gene: TRBV5-4

CDR3 protein: CASSPGTINTGELFF
CDR3 DNA: TGCGCCAGCAGCCCGGGCACGATTAATACCGGGGAGCTGTTTTTT
J gene: TRBJ2-2
D gene: .
clone size: many
V gene: TRBV5-1

CDR3 protein: CASSLYSGLAGSDEQFF
CDR3 DNA: TGTGCCAGCAGCTTATACTCGGGACTAGCGGGATCCGATGAGCAGTTCTTC
J gene: TRBJ2-1
D gene: TRBD2
clone size: many
V gene: TRBV7-8

CDR3 protein: CASSKQQASGLSGELFF
CDR3 DNA: TGTGCCAGTAGTAAACAACAGGCCTCGGGACTGTCCGGGGAGCTGTTTTTT
J gene: TRBJ2-2
D gene: .
clone size: .
V gene: TRBV19

CDR3 protein: CATSKRGGHEQFF
CDR3 DNA: TGCGCCACCTCGAAAAGGGGGGGGCATGAACAGTTCTTC
J gene: TRBJ2-1
D gene: .
clone size: .
V gene: TRBV4-1

CDR3 protein: CASSLDQNEQFF
CDR3 DNA: TGTGCCAGCAGCTTAGACCAGAATGAGCAGTTCTTC
J gene: TRBJ2-1
D gene: .
clone size: .
V gene: TRBV11-2

CDR3 protein: CASSRGTSGTEQFF
CDR3 DNA: TGCGCCAGCAGCAGAGGGACTAGCGGGACGGAGCAGTTCTTC
J gene: TRBJ2-1
D gene: TRBD2
clone size: many
V gene: TRBV5-1

CDR3 protein: CASSLAGLAGVGELFF
CDR3 DNA: TGTGCCAGCAGCTTGGCGGGACTAGCGGGCGTCGGGGAGCTGTTTTTT
J gene: TRBJ2-2
D gene: TRBD2
clone size: few
V gene: TRBV5-4

CDR3 protein: CASSLTGGVQTQYF
CDR3 DNA: TGTGCCAGCAGCTTAACGGGAGGGGTGCAGACCCAGTACTTC
J gene: TRBJ2-5
D gene: TRBD2
clone size: .
V gene: TRBV7-3

CDR3 protein: CASRGLAGPSYNEQFF
CDR3 DNA: TGTGCCAGCCGGGGACTAGCGGGCCCCTCCTACAATGAGCAGTTCTTC
J gene: TRBJ2-1
D gene: TRBD2
clone size: .
V gene: TRBV28

CDR3 protein: CASSVLHTIYF
CDR3 DNA: TGTGCCAGCAGTGTGCTCCACACCATATATTTT
J gene: TRBJ1-3
D gene: .
clone size: .
V gene: TRBV2

CDR3 protein: CASSWGQGSYEQYF
CDR3 DNA: TGTGCCAGCAGTTGGGGACAGGGTTCCTACGAGCAGTACTTC
J gene: TRBJ2-7
D gene: TRBD1
clone size: few
V gene: TRBV12-3/TRBV12-4

CDR3 protein: CASSLTQRVETQYF
CDR3 DNA: TGCGCCAGCAGCTTGACCCAACGCGTAGAGACCCAGTACTTC
J gene: TRBJ2-5
D gene: .
clone size: .
V gene: TRBV5-1

CDR3 protein: CASSWVGGSGETQYF
CDR3 DNA: TGTGCCAGCAGTTGGGTGGGGGGTTCGGGGGAGACCCAGTACTTC
J gene: TRBJ2-5
D gene: .
clone size: few
V gene: TRBV5-5

CDR3 protein: CASSLLAGKGETQYF
CDR3 DNA: TGCGCCAGCAGCTTGCTAGCAGGGAAGGGAGAGACCCAGTACTTC
J gene: TRBJ2-5
D gene: .
clone size: many
V gene: TRBV5-1

CDR3 protein: CASSRTSLAGELFF
CDR3 DNA: TGTGCCAGCAGTCGAACTAGTCTCGCCGGGGAGCTGTTTTTT
J gene: TRBJ2-2
D gene: .
clone size: .
V gene: TRBV7-2

CDR3 protein: CASSPSGSQETQYF
CDR3 DNA: TGCGCCAGCAGCCCTAGCGGGAGCCAAGAGACCCAGTACTTC
J gene: TRBJ2-5
D gene: TRBD2
clone size: many
V gene: TRBV5-1

CDR3 protein: CASSSRLAGYEQYF
CDR3 DNA: TGTGCCAGCAGCTCCCGACTAGCAGGGTACGAGCAGTACTTC
J gene: TRBJ2-7
D gene: TRBD2
clone size: many
V gene: TRBV7-8

CDR3 protein: CSSSTGLAGAGTQYF
CDR3 DNA: TGCAGTTCATCAACGGGGCTAGCGGGAGCGGGTACGCAGTATTTT
J gene: TRBJ2-3
D gene: TRBD2
clone size: many
V gene: TRBV20-1

CDR3 protein: CASTPVGNYGYTF
CDR3 DNA: TGTGCCAGCACCCCGGTGGGTAACTATGGCTACACCTTC
J gene: TRBJ1-2
D gene: .
clone size: .
V gene: TRBV28

CDR3 protein: CASSLRATEWGYTF
CDR3 DNA: TGTGCCAGCAGTTTACGTGCCACGGAATGGGGCTACACCTTC
J gene: TRBJ1-2
D gene: .
clone size: .
V gene: TRBV12-3/TRBV12-4

CDR3 protein: CASSTSGRNTGELFF
CDR3 DNA: TGTGCCAGTAGTACTAGCGGGAGAAACACCGGGGAGCTGTTTTTT
J gene: TRBJ2-2
D gene: TRBD2
clone size: few
V gene: TRBV19

CDR3 protein: CSAPGQRATDTQYF
CDR3 DNA: TGCAGTGCCCCTGGCCAGCGGGCTACAGATACGCAGTATTTT
J gene: TRBJ2-3
D gene: .
clone size: few
V gene: TRBV20-1

CDR3 protein: CSAAPWGDTQYF
CDR3 DNA: TGCAGTGCGGCCCCCTGGGGGGATACGCAGTATTTT
J gene: TRBJ2-3
D gene: .
clone size: many
V gene: TRBV20-1

CDR3 protein: CASSLVTSSFSDTQYF
CDR3 DNA: TGTGCCAGCAGCTTAGTTACTAGCTCCTTTTCAGATACGCAGTATTTT
J gene: TRBJ2-3
D gene: .
clone size: many
V gene: TRBV11-2

CDR3 protein: CSVVGAGKTFF
CDR3 DNA: TGCAGCGTTGTGGGTGCGGGGAAGACCTTCTTT
J gene: TRBJ1-1
D gene: .
clone size: once
V gene: TRBV29-1

CDR3 protein: CASRTTSGLNTGELFF
CDR3 DNA: TGTGCCAGCAGAACAACGTCGGGACTAAACACCGGGGAGCTGTTTTTT
J gene: TRBJ2-2
D gene: TRBD2
clone size: .
V gene: TRBV7-9

CDR3 protein: CASSYKGGNTEAFF
CDR3 DNA: TGCGCCAGCAGCTATAAGGGGGGGAACACTGAAGCTTTCTTT
J gene: TRBJ1-1
D gene: .
clone size: few
V gene: TRBV5-1

CDR3 protein: CASSLEGSMTSSPLHF
CDR3 DNA: TGTGCCAGCAGCTTAGAGGGGAGTATGACATCTTCACCCCTCCACTTT
J gene: TRBJ1-6
D gene: .
clone size: .
V gene: TRBV7-9

CDR3 protein: CASSLPDPPRETQYF
CDR3 DNA: TGTGCCAGCAGCTTACCGGACCCGCCCAGGGAGACCCAGTACTTC
J gene: TRBJ2-5
D gene: .
clone size: .
V gene: TRBV7-9

CDR3 protein: CASSPREGYTDTQYF
CDR3 DNA: TGTGCCAGCAGCCCACGGGAGGGTTACACAGATACGCAGTATTTT
J gene: TRBJ2-3
D gene: TRBD2
clone size: .
V gene: TRBV5-5

CDR3 protein: CASSLTGLAQFF
CDR3 DNA: TGCGCCAGCAGCTTGACGGGACTAGCGCAGTTCTTC
J gene: TRBJ2-1
D gene: TRBD2
clone size: few
V gene: TRBV5-1